This TCR beta chain was captured by sequencing in a study of shared clonotypes between healthy human individuals. The overall study: Per donor, three plates held CD4 naive cells, three held CD4 memory, two held CD8 naive and one held CD8 memory. Whole-study findings and limits: When compared with the clonotypes that were shared by all four sorted-subset donors, the non-shared clonotypes turned out to have lower generation probabilities. Rarefaction demonstrated incomplete sorted-subset sequencing despite large depth.

This clone was observed a handful of times. Its specificity is unknown. The healthy adult donors were HIV-negative and reported no recent acute infections or vaccinations. V was cut by 2 bases and J by 6 bases, with 18 bases left in between. The CDR3 covers 16 residues. Germline V lookup: CDR1 MGHDK, CDR2 SYGVNS. The protocol was immunoSEQ multiplex PCR, while the TCRdb copy is restricted to in-frame clones and leaves out a portion. The data show roughly 86,000 clones, 68% seen once. The specimen was memory CD8+ T cells sorted from blood. Subset meaning: CD45RO+ cells pooled with CCR7-negative TemRA cells. This sequence was found in a man aged 25-45 years in good health. The chain links TRBV25-1 to TRBJ2-3; D possibly corresponds to TRBD2 (6 bases). The chain's CDR3 is CASSEGSGREKDTQYF. The CDR3 DNA follows: TGTGCCAGCAGTGAAGGGTCAGGGCGGGAAAAGGATACGCAGTATTTT.